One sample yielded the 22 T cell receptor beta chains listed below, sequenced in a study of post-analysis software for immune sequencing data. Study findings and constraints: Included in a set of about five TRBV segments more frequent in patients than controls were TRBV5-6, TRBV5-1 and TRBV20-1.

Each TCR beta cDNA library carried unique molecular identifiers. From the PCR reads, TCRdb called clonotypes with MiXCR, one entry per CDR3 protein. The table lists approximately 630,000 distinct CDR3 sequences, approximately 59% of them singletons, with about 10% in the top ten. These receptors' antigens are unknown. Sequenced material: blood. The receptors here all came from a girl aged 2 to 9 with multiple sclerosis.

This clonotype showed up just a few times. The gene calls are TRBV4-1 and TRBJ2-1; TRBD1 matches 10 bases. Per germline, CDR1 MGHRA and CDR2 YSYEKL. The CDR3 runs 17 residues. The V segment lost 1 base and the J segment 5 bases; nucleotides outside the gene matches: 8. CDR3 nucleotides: TGCGCCAGCAGCCAAGCGGGGGACAGGGGCATCGACAATGAGCAGTTCTTC. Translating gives CASSQAGDRGIDNEQFF.

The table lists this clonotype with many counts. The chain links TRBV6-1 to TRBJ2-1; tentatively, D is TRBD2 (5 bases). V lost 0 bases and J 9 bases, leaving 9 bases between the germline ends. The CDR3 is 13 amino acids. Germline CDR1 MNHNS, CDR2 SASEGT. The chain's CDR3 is CASSEAEVGEQFF. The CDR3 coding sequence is TGTGCCAGCAGTGAAGCGGAGGTAGGTGAGCAGTTCTTC.

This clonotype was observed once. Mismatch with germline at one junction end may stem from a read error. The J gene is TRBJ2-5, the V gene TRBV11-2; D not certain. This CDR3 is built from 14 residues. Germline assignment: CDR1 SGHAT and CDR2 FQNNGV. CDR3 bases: TGTGCCAGCAGCTTAGATAGGCACCAAGAGACCCGGTACTTC. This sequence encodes CASSLDRHQETRYF.

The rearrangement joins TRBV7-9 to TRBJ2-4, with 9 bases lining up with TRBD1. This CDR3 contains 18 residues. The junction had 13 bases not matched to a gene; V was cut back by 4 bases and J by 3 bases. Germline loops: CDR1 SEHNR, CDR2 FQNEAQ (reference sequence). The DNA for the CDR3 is TGTGCCAGCAGCTCACTATTGGGGGACAGGGTAGGCAAAAACATTCAGTACTTC. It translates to CASSSLLGDRVGKNIQYF.

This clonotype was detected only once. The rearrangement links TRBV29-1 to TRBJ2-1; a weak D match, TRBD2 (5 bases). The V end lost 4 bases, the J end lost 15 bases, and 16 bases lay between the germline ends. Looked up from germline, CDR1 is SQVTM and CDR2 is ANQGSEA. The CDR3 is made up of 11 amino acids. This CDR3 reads CSVVEGGNGFF. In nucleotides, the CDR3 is TGCAGCGTTGTGGAAGGAGGTAATGGGTTCTTC.

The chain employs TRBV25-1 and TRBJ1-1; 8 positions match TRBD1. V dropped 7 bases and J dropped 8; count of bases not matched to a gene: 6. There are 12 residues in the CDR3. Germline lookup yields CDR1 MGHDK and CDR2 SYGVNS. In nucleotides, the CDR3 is TGTGCCAGCACCCAAGGGGACAGGGAAGCTTTCTTT. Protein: CASTQGDREAFF. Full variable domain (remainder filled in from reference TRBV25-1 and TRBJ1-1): EADIYQTPRYLVIGTGKKITLECSQTMGHDKMYWYQQDPGMELHLIHYSYGVNSTEKGDLSSESTVSRIRTEHFPLTLESARPSHTSQYLCASTQGDREAFFGQGTRLTVV.

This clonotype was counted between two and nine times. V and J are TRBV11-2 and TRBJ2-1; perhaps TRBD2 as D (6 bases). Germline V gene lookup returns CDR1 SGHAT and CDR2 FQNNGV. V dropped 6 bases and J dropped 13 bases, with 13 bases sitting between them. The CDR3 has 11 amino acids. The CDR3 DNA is TGTGCCAGCAGGTCGGGAGTTGTTCAGTTCTTC. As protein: CASRSGVVQFF.

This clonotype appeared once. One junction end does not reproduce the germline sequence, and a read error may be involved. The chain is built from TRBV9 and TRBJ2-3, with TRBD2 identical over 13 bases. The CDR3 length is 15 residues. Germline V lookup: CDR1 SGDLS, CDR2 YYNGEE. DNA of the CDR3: TGTGCCTGCAGCACTAGCGGGGGGGCTTCCGGCACGCAGTATTTT. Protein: CACSTSGGASGTQYF.

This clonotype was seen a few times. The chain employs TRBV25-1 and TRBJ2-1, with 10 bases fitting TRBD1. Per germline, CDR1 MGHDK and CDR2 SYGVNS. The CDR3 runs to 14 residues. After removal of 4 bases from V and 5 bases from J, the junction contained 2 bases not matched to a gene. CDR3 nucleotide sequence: TGTGCCAGCAGTGCGGACAGGGGGGACAATGAGCAGTTCTTC. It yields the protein CASSADRGDNEQFF. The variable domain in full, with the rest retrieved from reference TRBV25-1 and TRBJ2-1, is EADIYQTPRYLVIGTGKKITLECSQTMGHDKMYWYQQDPGMELHLIHYSYGVNSTEKGDLSSESTVSRIRTEHFPLTLESARPSHTSQYLCASSADRGDNEQFFGPGTRLTVL.

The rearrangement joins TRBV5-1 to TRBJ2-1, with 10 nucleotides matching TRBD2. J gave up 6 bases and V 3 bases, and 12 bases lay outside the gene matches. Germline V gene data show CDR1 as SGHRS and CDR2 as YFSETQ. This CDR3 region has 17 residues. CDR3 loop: CASSSPPSGRSPNEQFF. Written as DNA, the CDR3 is TGCGCCAGCAGCTCGCCTCCTAGCGGGAGATCACCCAATGAGCAGTTCTTC. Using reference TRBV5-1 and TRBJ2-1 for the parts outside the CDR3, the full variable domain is KAGVTQTPRYLIKTRGQQVTLSCSPISGHRSVSWYQQTPGQGLQFLFEYFSETQRNKGNFPGRFSGRQFSNSRSEMNVSTLELGDSALYLCASSSPPSGRSPNEQFFGPGTRLTVL.

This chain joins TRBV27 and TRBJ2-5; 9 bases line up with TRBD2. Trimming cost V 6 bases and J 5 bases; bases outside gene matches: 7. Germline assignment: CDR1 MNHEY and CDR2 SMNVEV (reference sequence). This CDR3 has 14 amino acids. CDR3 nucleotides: TGTGCCAGCAGATTGGGACTAGCAATGGAGACCCAGTACTTC. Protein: CASRLGLAMETQYF.

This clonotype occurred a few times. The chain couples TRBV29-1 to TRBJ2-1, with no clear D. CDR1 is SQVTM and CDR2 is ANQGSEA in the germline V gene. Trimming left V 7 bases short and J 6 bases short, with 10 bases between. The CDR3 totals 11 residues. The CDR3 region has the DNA TGCAGCGCCTGGGTGGGCAATGAGCAGTTCTTC. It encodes CSAWVGNEQFF.

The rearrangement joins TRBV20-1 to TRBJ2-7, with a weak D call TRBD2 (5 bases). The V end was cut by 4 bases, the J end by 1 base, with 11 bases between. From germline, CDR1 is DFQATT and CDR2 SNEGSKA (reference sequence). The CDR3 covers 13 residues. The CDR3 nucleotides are TGCAGTGCTAACAGAGCGGATTCCTACGAGCAGTACTTC. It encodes CSANRADSYEQYF.

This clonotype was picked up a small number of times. CDR3 residues: CASSVSWGKSDTQYF. The CDR3 DNA is TGTGCCAGCAGTGTCTCCTGGGGGAAGAGTGATACGCAGTATTTT. V usage is TRBV27 and J usage is TRBJ2-3; D is perhaps TRBD1 or TRBD2 (5 bases each). CDR3 length equals 15 residues. Germline V lookup: CDR1 MNHEY, CDR2 SMNVEV (reference sequence). The V end lost 5 bases, the J end lost 6 bases, and 18 bases lay between the germline ends.

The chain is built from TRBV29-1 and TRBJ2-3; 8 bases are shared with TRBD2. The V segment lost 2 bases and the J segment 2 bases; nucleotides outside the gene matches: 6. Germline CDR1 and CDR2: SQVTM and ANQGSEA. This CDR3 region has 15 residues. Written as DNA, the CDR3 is TGCAGCGTTGAAAGAACGGGGGGGTACACAGATACGCAGTATTTT. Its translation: CSVERTGGYTDTQYF.

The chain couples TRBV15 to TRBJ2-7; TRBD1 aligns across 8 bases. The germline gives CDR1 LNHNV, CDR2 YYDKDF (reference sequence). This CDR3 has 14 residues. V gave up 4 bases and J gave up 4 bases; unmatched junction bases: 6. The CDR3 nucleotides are TGTGCCACCAGCATAGACAGGGGACCATACGAGCAGTACTTC. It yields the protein CATSIDRGPYEQYF.

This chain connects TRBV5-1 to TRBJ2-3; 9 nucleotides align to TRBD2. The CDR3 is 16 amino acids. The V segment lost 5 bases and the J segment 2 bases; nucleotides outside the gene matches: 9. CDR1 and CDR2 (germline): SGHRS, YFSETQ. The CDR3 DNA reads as TGCGCCAGCAGTCCCATAGCGGGAGTTGACACAGATACGCAGTATTTT. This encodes CASSPIAGVDTDTQYF.

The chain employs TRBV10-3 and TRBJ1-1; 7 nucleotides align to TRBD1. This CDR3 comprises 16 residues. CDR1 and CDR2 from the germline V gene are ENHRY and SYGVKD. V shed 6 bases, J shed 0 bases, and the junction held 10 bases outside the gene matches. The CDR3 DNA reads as TGTGCCATCAGGGCCACAGGGGCCCCTATGAACACTGAAGCTTTCTTT. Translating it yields CAIRATGAPMNTEAFF.

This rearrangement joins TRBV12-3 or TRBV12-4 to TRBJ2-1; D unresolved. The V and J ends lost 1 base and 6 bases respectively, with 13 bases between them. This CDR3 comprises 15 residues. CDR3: CASSLETTLGNEQFF. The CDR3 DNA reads TGTGCCAGCAGTTTAGAAACTACCTTGGGCAATGAGCAGTTCTTC.

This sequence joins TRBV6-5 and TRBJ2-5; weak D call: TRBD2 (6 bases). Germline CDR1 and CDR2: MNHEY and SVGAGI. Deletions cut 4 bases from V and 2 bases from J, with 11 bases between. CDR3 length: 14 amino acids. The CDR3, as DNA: TGTGCCAGCAGTTGGGTCGGGGGACAAGAGACCCAGTACTTC. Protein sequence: CASSWVGGQETQYF.

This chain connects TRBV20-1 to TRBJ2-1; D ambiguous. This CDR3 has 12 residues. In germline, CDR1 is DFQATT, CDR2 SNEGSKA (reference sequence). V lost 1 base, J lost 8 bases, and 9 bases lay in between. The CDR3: CSARVVADEQFF. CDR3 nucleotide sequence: TGCAGTGCTAGAGTAGTAGCCGATGAGCAGTTCTTC.

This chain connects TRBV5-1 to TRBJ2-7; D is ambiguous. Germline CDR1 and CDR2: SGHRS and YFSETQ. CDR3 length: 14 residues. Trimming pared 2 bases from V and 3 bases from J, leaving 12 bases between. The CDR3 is CASSFGLRYYEQYF. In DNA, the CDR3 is TGCGCCAGCAGCTTTGGTCTCAGGTACTACGAGCAGTACTTC.